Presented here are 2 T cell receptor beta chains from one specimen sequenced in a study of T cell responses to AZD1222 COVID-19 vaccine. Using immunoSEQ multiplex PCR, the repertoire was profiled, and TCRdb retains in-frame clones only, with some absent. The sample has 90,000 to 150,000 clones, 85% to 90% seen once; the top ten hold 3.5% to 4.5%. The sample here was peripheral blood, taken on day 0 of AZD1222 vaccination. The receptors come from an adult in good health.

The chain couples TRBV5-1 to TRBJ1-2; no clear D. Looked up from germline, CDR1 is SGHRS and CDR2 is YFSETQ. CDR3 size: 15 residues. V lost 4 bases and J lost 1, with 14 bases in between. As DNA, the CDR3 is TGCGCCAGCAGCCAGGAGGGCACGGGTAACTATGGCTACACCTTC. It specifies CASSQEGTGNYGYTF.

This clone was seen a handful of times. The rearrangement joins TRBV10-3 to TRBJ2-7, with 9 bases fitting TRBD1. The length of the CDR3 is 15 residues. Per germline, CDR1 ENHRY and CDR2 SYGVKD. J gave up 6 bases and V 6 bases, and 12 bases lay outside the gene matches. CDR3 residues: CAIREATTGGAEQYF. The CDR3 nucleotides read TGTGCCATCAGAGAAGCTACTACAGGGGGCGCCGAGCAGTACTTC.